The subject of this entry is one TCR beta chain. The source of the sample is a study of blood T cell repertoires in COVID-19. The overall study: In each case, the material was cDNA or gDNA derived from T cells, B-cell-depleted T cells, or PBMCs.

Sequencing used immunoSEQ multiplex PCR; TCRdb keeps in-frame clones, though not all of them. This repertoire shows 210,000 or so clones, 90% to 95% found once; its top ten account for more than 0.95%. The sample comprised peripheral blood. This receptor was obtained from a man aged 25-45 years with acute or convalescent COVID-19.

In DNA, the CDR3 is TGCGCCAGCAGCTTGACAGGGGTAATCTCTGGCTACACCTTC. Translating it yields CASSLTGVISGYTF. The chain employs TRBV5-1 and TRBJ1-2; 7 nucleotides line up with TRBD1. Unmatched junction bases numbered 7, after V lost 1 base and J lost 7 bases. This CDR3 is 14 amino acids long. CDR1 is SGHRS, CDR2 YFSETQ, per germline.